Given below is one T cell receptor (beta chain) in context. Its specificity is unknown. The source of the sample is a study of response to subunit inactivated influenza vaccine. TCRdb re-called the RT-PCR reads with MiXCR, one entry per CDR3 protein. Of around 790,000 distinct CDR3 sequences listed, around 20% were seen once; the top ten hold 10%. From germline, CDR1 is SGHRS and CDR2 YFSETQ. V gave up 3 bases and J gave up 1 base; unmatched junction bases: 8. The CDR3 sequence is 16 residues long. Points from the study as a whole: After each seasonal influenza vaccination, few new T cells are recruited, the authors suggested.

Sample: PBMCs from blood, taken less than 6 days after vaccination. This TCR was recovered from a man aged 45-65 years who received an inactivated influenza vaccine. The chain is built from TRBV5-1 and TRBJ2-3, with 7 positions matching TRBD2. In nucleotides, the CDR3 is TGCGCCAGCAGCTCCAGTACTAGCGCCCGCACAGATACGCAGTATTTT. Amino acids: CASSSSTSARTDTQYF.